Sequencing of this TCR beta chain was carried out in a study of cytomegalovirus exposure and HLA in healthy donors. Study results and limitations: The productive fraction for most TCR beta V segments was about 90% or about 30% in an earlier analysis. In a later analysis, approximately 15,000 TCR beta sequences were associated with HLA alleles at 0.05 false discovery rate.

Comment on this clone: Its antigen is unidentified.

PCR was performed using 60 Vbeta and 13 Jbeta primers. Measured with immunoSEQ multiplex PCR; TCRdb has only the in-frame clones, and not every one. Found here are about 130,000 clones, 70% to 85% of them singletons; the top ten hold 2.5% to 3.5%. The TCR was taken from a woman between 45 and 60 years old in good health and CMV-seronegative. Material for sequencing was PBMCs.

The CDR3 loop is CASRAGQGAVTEAFF. The CDR3 nucleotides are TGTGCCAGCAGGGCTGGACAGGGGGCGGTCACTGAAGCTTTCTTT. V gene TRBV2 combines with J gene TRBJ1-1; TRBD1 agrees at 11 bases. With V trimmed by 6 bases and J by 4 bases, 7 bases remained unmatched. Germline CDR1 reads SNHLY; CDR2 reads FYNNEI. The CDR3 is 15 residues long.